The text below deals with one T cell receptor (beta chain). At one of its ends the junction is not consistent with the germline gene, which may arise from a read error. Repertoires were generated with immunoSEQ multiplex PCR, while TCRdb's copy carries only in-frame clones and drops some. The sample includes approximately 2,300,000 clones, around 92% seen only once; the top ten take 0.37%. Germline V gives CDR1 KGHSH, CDR2 LQKENI. The length of the CDR3 is 14 residues. The sample belongs to a study of shared clonotypes between healthy human individuals. The genes are TRBV18 and TRBJ1-1; unclear D gene. The sample comprised naive CD4+ T cells from PBMCs. Regarding subset: CD45RA+ positively selected. The clonotype was recovered from a young man in good health. Some clones in this sample may be carry-over from other donors' samples. For the CDR3, the DNA is TGTGCCAGCTCCCCGGTGTCCGGGAACCCTGAAGCTTTCTTT. Translation: CASSPVSGNPEAFF.